The clone carrying this T cell receptor beta chain was counted a few times. Sequencing was performed with immunoSEQ multiplex PCR; in TCRdb, only in-frame clones are kept and a portion is missing. The table includes 2,500,000 or so clones, more than 85% detected once. The entry originates in a study of shared clonotypes between healthy human individuals. Every donor was a Caucasian adult from Nashville, Tennessee. V lost 2 bases, J lost 6 bases, and 4 bases stayed unmatched. Per the germline V gene, CDR1 is MDHEN and CDR2 is SYDVKM. The CDR3 sequence is 16 residues long. The sequence derives from a man aged 18-30 years in good health. Some clones in this sample may be carry-over from other donors' samples. Input material: naive CD4+ T cells from PBMCs. Subset indicated: CD45RA+ positively selected. The chain joins TRBV28 to TRBJ2-1, with 13 bases fitting TRBD2. CDR3 residues: CASSLRTSGRGNEQFF. The CDR3, as DNA: TGTGCCAGCAGTTTACGAACTAGCGGGAGGGGCAATGAGCAGTTCTTC.